A selection of T cell receptor beta chains follows, all from one sample in a study of blood T cells in healthy people across ages. TCRdb called the 5' RACE reads again in MiXCR, with one record for every CDR3 protein. The sample lists about 1.1 million distinct CDR3 sequences, around two fifths occurring once. What was sequenced was blood. These receptors originate from a man aged 18 to 30 in good health. CDR3s include the opening cysteine and the closing phenylalanine or tryptophan. A D gene is named only where the DNA matches it firmly. A row's size may be missing; if present it is once, few, many or a size class.

j_call,d_call,v_call,clone_size,cdr3_aa,cdr3_nt
TRBJ2-5,TRBD1,TRBV7-9,few,CASSSPTGPENEQYF,TGTGCCAGCAGCTCACCGACAGGGCCGGAAAATGAGCAGTACTTC
TRBJ2-2,NA,TRBV6-6,NA,CASRPQVSGEKGELFF,TGTGCCAGCAGACCCCAGGTTTCAGGCGAAAAAGGGGAGCTGTTTTTT
TRBJ2-3,NA,TRBV5-1,NA,CASSGGLETDTQYF,TGCGCCAGCAGCGGGGGACTGGAGACAGATACGCAGTATTTT
TRBJ2-1,TRBD2,TRBV20-1,NA,CSARGTSLGQFF,TGCAGTGCAAGGGGGACTAGCTTGGGGCAGTTCTTC
TRBJ2-3,NA,TRBV11-2,many,CASSLGLDTQYF,TGTGCCAGCAGCTTAGGGTTGGATACGCAGTATTTT
TRBJ2-4,NA,TRBV20-1,NA,CSARDFGSSDIQYF,TGCAGTGCTAGAGATTTCGGTTCATCGGATATTCAGTACTTC
TRBJ2-3,NA,TRBV9,NA,CASSASLSFVAQYF,TGTGCCAGCAGCGCCTCTTTGTCCTTCGTGGCGCAGTATTTT
TRBJ2-1,TRBD1,TRBV5-1,NA,CASSPLRGTGSYNEQFF,TGCGCCAGCAGCCCCCTGCGGGGGACAGGGTCCTACAATGAGCAGTTCTTC
TRBJ2-2,TRBD1,TRBV12-3/TRBV12-4,NA,CASSKTGANTGELFF,TGTGCCAGCAGCAAGACAGGGGCCAACACCGGGGAGCTGTTTTTT
TRBJ2-7,NA,TRBV7-2,NA,CASSFRTPSYEQYF,TGTGCCAGCAGCTTTCGGACCCCCTCCTACGAGCAGTACTTC
TRBJ2-7,TRBD2,TRBV4-3,NA,CASSFGTRRNYEQYF,TGCGCCAGCAGCTTTGGGACTAGGCGTAACTATGAGCAGTACTTC